This TCR beta chain derives from a study of cytomegalovirus exposure and HLA in healthy donors. Findings and limits, study-wide: Reported performance of the classifier showed diagnosis of cytomegalovirus status with high specificity and sensitivity.

Clones were read by immunoSEQ multiplex PCR, and TCRdb kept only the in-frame ones, dropping some. The table includes 180,000 or so clones, about 79% detected once. Per the germline V gene, CDR1 is MNHNS and CDR2 is SASEGT. This CDR3 comprises 14 residues. V was clipped by 4 bases and J by 0 bases, with 7 bases between them. This clone was counted a single time. Its target is unknown. The sequencing input was PBMCs. The V gene is TRBV6-1, the J gene TRBJ1-3; no clear D gene. The origin of this receptor is a woman aged 25 to 39 in good health and CMV-seropositive. For the CDR3, the DNA is TGTGCCAGCAGTGCGCTATACTCTGGAAACACCATATATTTT. Translation: CASSALYSGNTIYF.